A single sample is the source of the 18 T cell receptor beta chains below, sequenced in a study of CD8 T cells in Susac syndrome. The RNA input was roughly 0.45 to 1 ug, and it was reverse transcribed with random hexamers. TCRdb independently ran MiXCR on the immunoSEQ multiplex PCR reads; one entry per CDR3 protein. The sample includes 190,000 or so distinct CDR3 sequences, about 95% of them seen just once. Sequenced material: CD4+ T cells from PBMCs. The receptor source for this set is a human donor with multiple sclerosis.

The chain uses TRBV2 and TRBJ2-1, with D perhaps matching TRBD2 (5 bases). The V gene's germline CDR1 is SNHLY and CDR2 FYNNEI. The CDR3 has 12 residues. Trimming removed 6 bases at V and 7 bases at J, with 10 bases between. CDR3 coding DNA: TGTGCCAGCAGGAGAACTAGTAATGAGCAGTTCTTC. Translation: CASRRTSNEQFF.

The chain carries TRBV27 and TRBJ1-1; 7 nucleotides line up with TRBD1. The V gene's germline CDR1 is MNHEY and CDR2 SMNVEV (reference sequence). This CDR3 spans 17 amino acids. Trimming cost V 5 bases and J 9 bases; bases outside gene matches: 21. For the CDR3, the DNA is TGTGCCAGCAGTATCGAAGGGGGACAGTCGACCAGAGGAAAAGCTTTCTTT. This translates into CASSIEGGQSTRGKAFF.

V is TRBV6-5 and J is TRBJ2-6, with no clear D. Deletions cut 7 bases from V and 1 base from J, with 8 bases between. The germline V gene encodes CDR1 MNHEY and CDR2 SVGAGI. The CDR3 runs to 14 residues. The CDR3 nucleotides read TGTGCCAGCACCCGAGTGTCTGGGGCCAACGTCCTGACTTTC. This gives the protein CASTRVSGANVLTF.

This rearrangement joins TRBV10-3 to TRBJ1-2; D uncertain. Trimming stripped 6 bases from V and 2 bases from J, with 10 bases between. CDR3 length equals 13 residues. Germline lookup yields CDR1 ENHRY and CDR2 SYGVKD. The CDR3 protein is CAISEGSNYGYTF. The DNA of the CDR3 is TGTGCCATCAGCGAAGGGTCCAACTATGGCTACACCTTC.

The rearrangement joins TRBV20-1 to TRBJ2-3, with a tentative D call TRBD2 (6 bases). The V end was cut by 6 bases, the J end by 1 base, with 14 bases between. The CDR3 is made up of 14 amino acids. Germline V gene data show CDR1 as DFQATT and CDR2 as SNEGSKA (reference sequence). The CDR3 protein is CSAKEGKGTDTQYF. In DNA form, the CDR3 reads TGCAGTGCCAAGGAGGGTAAGGGCACAGATACGCAGTATTTT.

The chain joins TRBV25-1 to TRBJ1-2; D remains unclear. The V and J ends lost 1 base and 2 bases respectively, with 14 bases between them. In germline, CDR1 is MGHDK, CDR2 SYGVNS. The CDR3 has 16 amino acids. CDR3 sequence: CASSESVAGSNYGYTF. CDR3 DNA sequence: TGTGCCAGCAGTGAATCCGTCGCCGGATCGAACTATGGCTACACCTTC.

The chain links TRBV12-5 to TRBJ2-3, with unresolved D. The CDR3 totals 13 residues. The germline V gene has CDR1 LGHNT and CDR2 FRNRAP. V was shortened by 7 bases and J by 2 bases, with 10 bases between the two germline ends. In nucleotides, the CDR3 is TGTGCTAGTGCCACCGACCTCACAGATACGCAGTATTTT. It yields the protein CASATDLTDTQYF.

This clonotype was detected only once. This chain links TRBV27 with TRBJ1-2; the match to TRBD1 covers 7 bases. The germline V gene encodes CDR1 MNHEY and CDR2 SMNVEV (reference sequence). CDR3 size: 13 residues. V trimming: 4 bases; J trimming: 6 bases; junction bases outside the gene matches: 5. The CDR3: CASSWRQGDGYTF. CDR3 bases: TGTGCCAGCAGTTGGAGACAGGGAGATGGCTACACCTTC.

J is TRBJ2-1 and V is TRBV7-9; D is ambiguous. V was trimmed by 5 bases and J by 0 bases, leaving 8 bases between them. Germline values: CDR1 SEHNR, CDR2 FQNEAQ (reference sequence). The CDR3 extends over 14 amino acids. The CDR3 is CASSSEYSYNEQFF. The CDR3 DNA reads TGTGCCAGCAGCAGCGAATACTCCTACAATGAGCAGTTCTTC.

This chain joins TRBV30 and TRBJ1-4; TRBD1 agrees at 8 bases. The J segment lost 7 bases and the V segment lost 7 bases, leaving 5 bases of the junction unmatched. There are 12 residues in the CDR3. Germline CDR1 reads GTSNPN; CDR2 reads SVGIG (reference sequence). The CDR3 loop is CAFDRGSEKLFF. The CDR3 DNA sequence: TGTGCCTTTGACAGGGGTAGTGAAAAACTGTTTTTT.

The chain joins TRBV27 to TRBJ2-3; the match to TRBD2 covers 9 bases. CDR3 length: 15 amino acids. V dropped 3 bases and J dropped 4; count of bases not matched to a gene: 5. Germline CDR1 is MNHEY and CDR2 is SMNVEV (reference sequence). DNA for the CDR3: TGTGCCAGCAGTTTCGGCGGGGGGGGTTCAGATACGCAGTATTTT. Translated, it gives CASSFGGGGSDTQYF.

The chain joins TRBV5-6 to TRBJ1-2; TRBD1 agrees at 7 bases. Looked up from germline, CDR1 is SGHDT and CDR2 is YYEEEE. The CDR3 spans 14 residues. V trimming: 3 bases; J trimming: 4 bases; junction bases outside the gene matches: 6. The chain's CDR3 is CASSSLDRPYGYTF. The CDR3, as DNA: TGTGCCAGCAGCTCACTGGACAGGCCCTATGGCTACACCTTC.

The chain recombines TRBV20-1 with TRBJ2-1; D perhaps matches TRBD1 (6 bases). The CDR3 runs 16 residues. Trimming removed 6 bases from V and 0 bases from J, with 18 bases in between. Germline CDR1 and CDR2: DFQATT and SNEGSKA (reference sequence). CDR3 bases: TGCAGTGCAGGTCAGATAAGGGGGAGCTCCTACAATGAGCAGTTCTTC. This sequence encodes CSAGQIRGSSYNEQFF.

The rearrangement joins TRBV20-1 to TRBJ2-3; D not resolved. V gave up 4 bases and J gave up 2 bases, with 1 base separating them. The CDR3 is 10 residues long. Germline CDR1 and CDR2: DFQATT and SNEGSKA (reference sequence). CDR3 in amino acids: CSANTDTQYF. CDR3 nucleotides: TGCAGTGCTAACACAGATACGCAGTATTTT.

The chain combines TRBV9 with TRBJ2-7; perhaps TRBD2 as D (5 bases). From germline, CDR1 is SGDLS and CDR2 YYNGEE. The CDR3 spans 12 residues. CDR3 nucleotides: TGTGCTCCCGGGCGGGTATCCTACGAGCAGTACGTC. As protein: CAPGRVSYEQYV.

CDR3 sequence (DNA): TGTGCCTGGAGTGACAGAACCTACTCTGGGGCCAACGTCCTGACTTTC. This gives the protein CAWSDRTYSGANVLTF. This chain joins TRBV30 and TRBJ2-6; D is uncertain. Looked up from germline, CDR1 is GTSNPN and CDR2 is SVGIG (reference sequence). The CDR3 spans 16 residues. The germline V and J ends were trimmed by 1 base and 0 bases, with 10 bases remaining between them.

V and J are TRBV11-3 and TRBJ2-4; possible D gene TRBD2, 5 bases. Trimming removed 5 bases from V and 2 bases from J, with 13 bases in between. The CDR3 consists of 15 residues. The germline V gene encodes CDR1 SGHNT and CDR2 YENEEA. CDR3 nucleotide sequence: TGTGCCAGCAGCAGAGGCGGGTATTCCAAAAACATTCAGTACTTC. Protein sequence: CASSRGGYSKNIQYF.

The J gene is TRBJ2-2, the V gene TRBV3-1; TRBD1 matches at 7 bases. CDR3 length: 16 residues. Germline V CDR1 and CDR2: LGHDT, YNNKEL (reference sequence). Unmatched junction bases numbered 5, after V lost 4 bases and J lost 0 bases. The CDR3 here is CASSPQGNANTGELFF. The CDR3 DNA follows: TGTGCCAGCAGCCCACAGGGGAACGCGAACACCGGGGAGCTGTTTTTT.